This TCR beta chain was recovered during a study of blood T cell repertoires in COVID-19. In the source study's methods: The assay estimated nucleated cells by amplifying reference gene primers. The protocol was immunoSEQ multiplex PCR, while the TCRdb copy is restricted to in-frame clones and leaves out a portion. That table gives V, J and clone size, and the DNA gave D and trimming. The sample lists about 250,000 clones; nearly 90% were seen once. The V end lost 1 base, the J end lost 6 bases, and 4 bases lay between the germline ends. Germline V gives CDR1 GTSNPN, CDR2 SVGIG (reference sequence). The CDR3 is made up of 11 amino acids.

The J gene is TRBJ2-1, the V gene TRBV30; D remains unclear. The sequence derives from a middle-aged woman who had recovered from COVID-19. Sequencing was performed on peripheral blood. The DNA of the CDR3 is TGTGCCTGGAGTGGAGCCAATGAGCAGTTCTTC. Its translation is CAWSGANEQFF.